Sequencing of this TCR beta chain was carried out in a study of graft-versus-host responses after intestinal transplantation (dated by TCRdb to the early 2020s). Background on the whole study: The transplants that recipients got were multivisceral, liver-intestinal, or isolated intestinal. The cohort enrolled fewer than 25 intestinal transplant recipients including one retransplant, and a few patients lacking pretransplant specimens were excluded. To identify alloreactive clones, pre-transplant mixed lymphocyte reaction products were sequenced and then compared with unstimulated pre-transplant donor and recipient T cells. Samples from three later patients were sequenced in-house on an Illumina MiSeq with MiXCR processing rather than by the commercial service. Graft-versus-host and host-versus-graft alloreactive T cell clones were tracked in the graft, circulation and bone marrow after intestinal transplantation using bulk TCR-beta CDR3 sequencing. Every recipient was given anti-thymocyte globulin induction, then maintenance tacrolimus and steroids for roughly 3 years. Donor T cell macrochimerism was defined as a peak of at least 4% donor T cells among recipient peripheral blood mononuclear cells. The paper's findings and limits, for the study overall: High GvH to HvG T cell clonal ratios were observed in the allografts of patients with donor T cell macrochimerism. GvH clones were detected in recipient bone marrow, and some of these GvH clones were observed earlier in ileal mucosa or blood, consistent with an intestinal mucosal origin. The relatively low number and heterogeneity of intestinal transplant patients limited the conclusions. Early after transplant, peak levels of circulating GvH clones were associated with declines in HvG clones.

The time point label for this specimen denotes: cells obtained before transplantation from donor or recipient. CD3+CD4+ and CD3+CD8+ populations were FACS-sorted from unstimulated pre-transplant donor and recipient cells taken from spleen or lymph nodes. About this clone: This clone's antigen is unknown. Base qualities were left out, and no much larger clone turns up one base away.

Germline trimming amounts to 4 bases on V and 8 bases on J, with 6 as the count of junction bases outside the gene matches. The CDR3 covers 15 residues, taking in both the cysteine and the phenylalanine. Left in the record is the CDR3 DNA by itself, 45 bases read in frame from the first base. Based on the germline V gene (reference sequence), the CDR1 and CDR2 sequences are MNHNY and SVGAGI. Libraries came from the immunoSEQ multiplex PCR assay. For most patients, genomic DNA was isolated with the Qiagen DNeasy Blood and Tissue Kit and sent frozen to Adaptive Biotechnologies for TCR sequencing. For most patients, genomic DNA was subjected to high-throughput TCR-beta CDR3 sequencing by Adaptive Biotechnologies. As for the original processing: TCR sequencing data were retrieved from Adaptive's ImmunoSEQ software for 18 patients, whereas a few other patients were processed with MiXCR and VDJtools. CD4 versus CD8 sorting errors were corrected by removing sequences found in both subsets at a frequency ratio below 5:1. Because the origin of CDR3 nucleotide sequences shared between donor and recipient could not be assigned, those sequences were removed. Alloreactive clones required at least 2-fold expansion over unstimulated cells and minimum CFSE-low frequency of 0.002% (template counts) or 0.001% (read counts). A clone was considered mappable if detected in the sequenced pre-transplant spleen, lymph node, or MLR CFSE-low populations of the donor or recipient. The cumulative frequency of alloreactive clones was calculated as a percentage of all sequences, weighted by copy number. TCRdb limited this immuneACCESS table to in-frame rearrangements with V and J called. A share of clones is missing; checked studies link under half to unresolved V genes, and the rest is unexplained. V, J and clone size were drawn from that table, and D and trimming were deduced from the DNA. For this sample the table gives some 83,000 clones, of which 90% to 95% were detected only once. Of the sample, less than 0.1% falls within the top ten clones.

This receptor chain uses TRBV6-6 and TRBJ2-2; TRBD2 aligns with 11 central bases. The sequence derives from a human donor who received an intestinal transplant. This material consisted of unstimulated CD4+ T cells sorted from spleen or lymph node cells, taken before intestinal transplant. In nucleotide form, the sequence is TGTGCCAGCAGTTTGACTAGCGGGGAGTCTGGGGAGCTGTTTTTT. This codes for CASSLTSGESGELFF.